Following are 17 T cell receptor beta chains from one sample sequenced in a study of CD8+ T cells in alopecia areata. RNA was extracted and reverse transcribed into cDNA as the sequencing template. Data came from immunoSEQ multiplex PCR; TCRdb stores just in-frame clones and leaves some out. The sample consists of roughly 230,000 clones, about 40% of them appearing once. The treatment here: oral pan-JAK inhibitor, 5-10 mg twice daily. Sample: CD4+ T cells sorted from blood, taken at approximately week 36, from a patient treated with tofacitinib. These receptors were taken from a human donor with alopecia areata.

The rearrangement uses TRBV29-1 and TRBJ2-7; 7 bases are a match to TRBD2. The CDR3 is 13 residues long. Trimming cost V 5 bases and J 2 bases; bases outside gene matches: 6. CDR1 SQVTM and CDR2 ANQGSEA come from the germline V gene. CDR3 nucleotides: TGCAGCGTTATCGGGAGGAACCCCTACGAGCAGTACTTC. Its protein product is CSVIGRNPYEQYF.

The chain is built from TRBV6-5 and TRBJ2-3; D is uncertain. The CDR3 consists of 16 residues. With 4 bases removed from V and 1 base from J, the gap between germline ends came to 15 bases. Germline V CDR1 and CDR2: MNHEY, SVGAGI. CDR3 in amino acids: CASSSTSSSGTDTQYF. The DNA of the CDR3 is TGTGCCAGCAGTTCCACCAGTTCCTCCGGCACAGATACGCAGTATTTT.

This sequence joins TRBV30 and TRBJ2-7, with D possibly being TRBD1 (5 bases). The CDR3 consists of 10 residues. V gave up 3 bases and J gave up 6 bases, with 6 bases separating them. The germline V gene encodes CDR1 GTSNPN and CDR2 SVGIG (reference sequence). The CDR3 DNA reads TGTGCCTGGAGCGACAGCGAGCAGTACTTC. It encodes CAWSDSEQYF.

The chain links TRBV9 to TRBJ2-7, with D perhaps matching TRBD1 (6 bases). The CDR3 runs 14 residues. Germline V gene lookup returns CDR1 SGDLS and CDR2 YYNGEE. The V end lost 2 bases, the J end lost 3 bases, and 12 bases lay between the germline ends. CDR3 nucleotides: TGTGCCAGCAGCGTGCGAGGGGGTAACTACGAGCAGTACTTC. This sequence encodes CASSVRGGNYEQYF.

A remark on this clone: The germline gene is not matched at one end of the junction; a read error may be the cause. Here the CDR3 reads CASSQDRLALNF. CDR3 nucleotide sequence: TGTGCCAGCAGCCAAGATCGACTAGCACTGAACTTC. The chain links TRBV4-2 to TRBJ2-4; 7 bases are a match to TRBD2. The CDR3 is 12 amino acids. The germline V gene encodes CDR1 LGHNA and CDR2 YNFKEQ.

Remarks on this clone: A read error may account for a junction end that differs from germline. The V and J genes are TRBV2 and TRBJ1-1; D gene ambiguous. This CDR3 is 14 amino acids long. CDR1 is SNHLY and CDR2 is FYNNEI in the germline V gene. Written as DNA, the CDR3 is TGTGCCAGCACCCCGGACCGACTGAACGCTGAAGCTTTCTTT. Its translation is CASTPDRLNAEAFF.

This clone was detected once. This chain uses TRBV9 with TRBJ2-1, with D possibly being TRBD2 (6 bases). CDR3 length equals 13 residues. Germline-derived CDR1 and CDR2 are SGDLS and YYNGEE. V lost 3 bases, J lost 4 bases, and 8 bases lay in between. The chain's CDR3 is CASSEGLYNEQFF. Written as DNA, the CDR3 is TGTGCCAGCAGCGAGGGACTTTACAATGAGCAGTTCTTC.

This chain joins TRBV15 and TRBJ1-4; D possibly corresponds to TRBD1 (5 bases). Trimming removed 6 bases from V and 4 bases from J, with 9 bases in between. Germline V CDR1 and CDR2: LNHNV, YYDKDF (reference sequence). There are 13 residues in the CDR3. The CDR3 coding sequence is TGTGCCACCAGATCGGGGCTTAATGAAAAACTGTTTTTT. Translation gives CATRSGLNEKLFF. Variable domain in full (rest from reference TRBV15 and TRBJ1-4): DAMVIQNPRYQVTQFGKPVTLSCSQTLNHNVMYWYQQKSSQAPKLLFHYYDKDFNNEADTPDNFQSRRPNTSFCFLDIRSPGLGDTAMYLCATRSGLNEKLFFGSGTQLSVL.

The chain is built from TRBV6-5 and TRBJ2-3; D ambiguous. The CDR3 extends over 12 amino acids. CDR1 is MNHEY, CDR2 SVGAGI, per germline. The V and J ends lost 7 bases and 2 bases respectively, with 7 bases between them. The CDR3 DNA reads TGTGCCAGCAAGCACACCACAGATACGCAGTATTTT. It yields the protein CASKHTTDTQYF.

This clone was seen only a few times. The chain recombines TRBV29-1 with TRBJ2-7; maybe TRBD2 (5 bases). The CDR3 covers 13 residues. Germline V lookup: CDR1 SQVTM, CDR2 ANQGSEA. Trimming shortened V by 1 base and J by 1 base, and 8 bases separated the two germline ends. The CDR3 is CSVEARESYEQYF. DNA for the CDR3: TGCAGCGTTGAAGCCCGGGAATCCTACGAGCAGTACTTC.

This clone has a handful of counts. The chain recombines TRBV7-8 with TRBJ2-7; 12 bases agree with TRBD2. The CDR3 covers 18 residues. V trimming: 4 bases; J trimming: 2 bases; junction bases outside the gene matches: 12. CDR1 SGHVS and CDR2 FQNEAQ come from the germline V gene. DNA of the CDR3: TGTGCCAGCAGCTCAAGACTAGCGGGAGCGGTGGGGACCTACGAGCAGTACTTC. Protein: CASSSRLAGAVGTYEQYF.

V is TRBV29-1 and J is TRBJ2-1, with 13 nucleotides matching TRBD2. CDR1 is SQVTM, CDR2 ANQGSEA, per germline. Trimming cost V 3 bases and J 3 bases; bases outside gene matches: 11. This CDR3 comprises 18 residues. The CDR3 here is CSVEGGTSGRAFYNEQFF. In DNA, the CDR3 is TGCAGCGTTGAGGGCGGTACTAGCGGGAGGGCCTTCTACAATGAGCAGTTCTTC.

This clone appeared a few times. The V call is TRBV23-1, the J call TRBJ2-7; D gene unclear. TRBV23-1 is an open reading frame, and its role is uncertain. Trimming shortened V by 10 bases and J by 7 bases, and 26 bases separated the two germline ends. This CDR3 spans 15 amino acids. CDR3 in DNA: TGCGCCACCACAACCAGGTGGGATAGACCTACGGAGCAGTACTTC. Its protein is CATTTRWDRPTEQYF.

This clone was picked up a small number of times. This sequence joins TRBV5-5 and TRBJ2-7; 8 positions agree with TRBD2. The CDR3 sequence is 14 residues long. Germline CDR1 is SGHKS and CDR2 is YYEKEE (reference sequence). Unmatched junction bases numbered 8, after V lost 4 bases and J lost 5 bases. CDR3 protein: CASSRRTSRDEQYF. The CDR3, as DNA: TGTGCCAGCAGCCGCCGGACTAGCAGAGACGAGCAGTACTTC. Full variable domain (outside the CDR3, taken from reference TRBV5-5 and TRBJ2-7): DAGVTQSPTHLIKTRGQQVTLRCSPISGHKSVSWYQQVLGQGPQFIFQYYEKEERGRGNFPDRFSARQFPNYSSELNVNALLLGDSALYLCASSRRTSRDEQYFGPGTRLTVT.

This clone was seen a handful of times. CDR3 DNA sequence: TGTGCCAGCAGTTCAGGGGTCCTCCTCTCTGGAAACACCATATATTTT. Its protein product is CASSSGVLLSGNTIYF. V usage is TRBV6-5 and J usage is TRBJ1-3; perhaps TRBD1 as D (6 bases). The CDR3 totals 16 residues. Trimming removed 4 bases at V and 0 bases at J, with 13 bases between. CDR1 and CDR2 from the germline V gene are MNHEY and SVGAGI.

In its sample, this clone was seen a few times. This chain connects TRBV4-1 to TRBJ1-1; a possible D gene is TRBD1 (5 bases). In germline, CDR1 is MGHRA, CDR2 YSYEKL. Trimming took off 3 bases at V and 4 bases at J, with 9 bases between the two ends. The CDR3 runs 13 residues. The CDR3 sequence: CASSQGVSTEAFF. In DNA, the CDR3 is TGCGCCAGCAGCCAGGGGGTAAGCACTGAAGCTTTCTTT.

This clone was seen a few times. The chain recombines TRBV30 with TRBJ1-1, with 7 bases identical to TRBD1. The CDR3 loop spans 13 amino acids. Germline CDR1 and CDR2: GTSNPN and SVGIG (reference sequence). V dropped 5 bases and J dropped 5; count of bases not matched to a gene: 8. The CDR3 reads CAWGTDRRTEAFF. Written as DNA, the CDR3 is TGTGCCTGGGGGACAGATCGAAGAACTGAAGCTTTCTTT.